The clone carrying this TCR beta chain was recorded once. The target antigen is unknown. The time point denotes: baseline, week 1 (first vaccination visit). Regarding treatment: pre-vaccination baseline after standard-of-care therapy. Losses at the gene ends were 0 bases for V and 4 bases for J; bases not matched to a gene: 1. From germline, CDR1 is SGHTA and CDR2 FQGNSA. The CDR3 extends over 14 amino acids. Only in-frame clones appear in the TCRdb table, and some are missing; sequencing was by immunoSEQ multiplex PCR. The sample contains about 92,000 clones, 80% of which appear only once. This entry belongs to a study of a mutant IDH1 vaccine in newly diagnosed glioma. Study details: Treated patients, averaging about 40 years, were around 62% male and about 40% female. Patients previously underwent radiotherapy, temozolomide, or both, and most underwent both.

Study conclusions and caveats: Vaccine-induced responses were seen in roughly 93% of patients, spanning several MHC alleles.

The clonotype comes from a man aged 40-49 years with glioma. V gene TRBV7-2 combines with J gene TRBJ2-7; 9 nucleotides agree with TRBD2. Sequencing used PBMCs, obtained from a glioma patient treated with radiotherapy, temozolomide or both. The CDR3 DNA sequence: TGTGCCAGCAGCTTAGCAGCGGGAGGTTACGAGCAGTACTTC. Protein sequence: CASSLAAGGYEQYF.